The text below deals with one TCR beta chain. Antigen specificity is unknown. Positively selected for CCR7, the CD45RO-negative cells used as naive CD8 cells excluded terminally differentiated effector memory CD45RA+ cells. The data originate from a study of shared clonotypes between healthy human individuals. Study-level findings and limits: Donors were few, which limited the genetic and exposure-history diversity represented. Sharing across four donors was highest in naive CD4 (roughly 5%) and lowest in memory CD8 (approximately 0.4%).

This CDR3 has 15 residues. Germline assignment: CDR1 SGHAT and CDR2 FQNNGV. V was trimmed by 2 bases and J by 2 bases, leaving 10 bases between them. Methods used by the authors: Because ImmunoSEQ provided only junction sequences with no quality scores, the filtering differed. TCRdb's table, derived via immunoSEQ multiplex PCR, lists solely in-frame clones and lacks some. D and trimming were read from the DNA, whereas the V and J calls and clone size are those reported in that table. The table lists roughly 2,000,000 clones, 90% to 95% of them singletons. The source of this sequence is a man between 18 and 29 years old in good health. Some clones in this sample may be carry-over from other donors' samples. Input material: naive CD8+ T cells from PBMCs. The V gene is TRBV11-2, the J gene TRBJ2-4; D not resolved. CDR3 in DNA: TGTGCCAGCAGCTTACTAGGCCTACCCAAAAACATTCAGTACTTC. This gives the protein CASSLLGLPKNIQYF.